These T cell receptor beta chains were read from a single sample in a study of cytomegalovirus exposure and HLA in healthy donors. Profiled with immunoSEQ multiplex PCR; TCRdb holds only in-frame clones, not every one. The listing contains roughly 190,000 clones. The sample consisted of PBMCs. All receptors derive from a man aged 30-40 years in good health and CMV-seronegative. CDR3s include the opening cysteine and the closing phenylalanine or tryptophan. Fields, in order: V gene, CDR3 protein.

V gene: TRBV6-6; CDR3 protein: CASSSGGQSYGYTF
V gene: TRBV6-1; CDR3 protein: CASSQTLTGELFF
V gene: TRBV6-1; CDR3 protein: CASRPVGSRNEQFF
V gene: TRBV9; CDR3 protein: CASSEGLGGHNEQFF
V gene: TRBV7-9; CDR3 protein: CASSPRTNGGRGNEQFF
V gene: TRBV28; CDR3 protein: CASSTGEARSYEQYF
V gene: TRBV4-3; CDR3 protein: CASSQASRGRRTSGNTGELFF
V gene: TRBV18; CDR3 protein: CASSPSGGAVLEQYF
V gene: TRBV5-4; CDR3 protein: CASSLARTHGGELFF
V gene: TRBV28; CDR3 protein: CASVTNTGELFF
V gene: TRBV30; CDR3 protein: CAWSVRHPLNTEAFF
V gene: TRBV5-1; CDR3 protein: CASSTRGVSYNEQFF
V gene: TRBV7-3; CDR3 protein: CASSTDNRGSTDTQYF
V gene: TRBV19; CDR3 protein: CASKAPSGANTGELFF
V gene: TRBV19; CDR3 protein: CASSIQESSYEQYF
V gene: TRBV7-2; CDR3 protein: CASGFDGTTNEKLFF
V gene: TRBV7-9; CDR3 protein: CASSLWEGQGTTEAFF